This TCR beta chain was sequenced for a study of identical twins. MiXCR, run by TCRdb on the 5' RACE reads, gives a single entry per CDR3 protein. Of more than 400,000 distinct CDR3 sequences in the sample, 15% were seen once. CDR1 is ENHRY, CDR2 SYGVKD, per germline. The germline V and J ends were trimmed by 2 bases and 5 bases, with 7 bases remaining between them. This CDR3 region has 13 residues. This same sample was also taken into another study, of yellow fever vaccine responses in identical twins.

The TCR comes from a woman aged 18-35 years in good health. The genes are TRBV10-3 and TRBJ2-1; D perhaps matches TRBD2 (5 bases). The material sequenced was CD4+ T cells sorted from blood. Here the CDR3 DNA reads TGTGCCATCAGTGAGAGGCGGGACAATGAGCAGTTCTTC. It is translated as CAISERRDNEQFF.